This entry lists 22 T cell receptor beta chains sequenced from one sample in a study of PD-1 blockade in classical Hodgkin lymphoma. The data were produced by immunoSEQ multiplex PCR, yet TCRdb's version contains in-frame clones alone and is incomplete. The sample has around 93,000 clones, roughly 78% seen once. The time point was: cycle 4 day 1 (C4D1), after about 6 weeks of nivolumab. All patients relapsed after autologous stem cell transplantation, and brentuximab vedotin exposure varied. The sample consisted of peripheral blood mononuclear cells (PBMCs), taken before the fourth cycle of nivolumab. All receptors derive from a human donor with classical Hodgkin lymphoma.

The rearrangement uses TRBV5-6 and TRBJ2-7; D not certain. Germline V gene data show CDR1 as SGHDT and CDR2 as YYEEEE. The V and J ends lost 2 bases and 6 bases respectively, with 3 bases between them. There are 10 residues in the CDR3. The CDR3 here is CASSLSEQYF. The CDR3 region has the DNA TGTGCCAGCAGCTTATCCGAGCAGTACTTC.

CDR3 nucleotide sequence: TGTGCCAGCAGCGTGGGACAGACCCAGCATTTT. This gives the protein CASSVGQTQHF. The genes are TRBV7-2 and TRBJ1-5; 7 bases fit TRBD1. J gave up 11 bases and V 5 bases, and 3 bases lay outside the gene matches. The CDR3 sequence is 11 residues long. The germline gives CDR1 SGHTA, CDR2 FQGNSA.

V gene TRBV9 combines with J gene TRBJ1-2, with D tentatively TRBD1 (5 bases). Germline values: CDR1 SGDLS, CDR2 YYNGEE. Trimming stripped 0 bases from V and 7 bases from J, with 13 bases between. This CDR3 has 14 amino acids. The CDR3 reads CASSVGDRTAGYTF. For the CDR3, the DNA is TGTGCCAGCAGCGTAGGTGACAGAACGGCTGGCTACACCTTC.

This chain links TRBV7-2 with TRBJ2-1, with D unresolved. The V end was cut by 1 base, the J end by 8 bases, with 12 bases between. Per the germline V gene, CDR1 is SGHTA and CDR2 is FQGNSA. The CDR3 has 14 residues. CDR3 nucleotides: TGTGCCAGCAGCTTAGGGCTACCCCAGGATGAGCAGTTCTTC. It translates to CASSLGLPQDEQFF.

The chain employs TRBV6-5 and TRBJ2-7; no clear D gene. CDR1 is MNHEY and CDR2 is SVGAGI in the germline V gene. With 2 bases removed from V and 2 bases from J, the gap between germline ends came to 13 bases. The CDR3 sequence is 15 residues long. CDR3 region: CASSYIVGPTYEQYF. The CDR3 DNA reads TGTGCCAGCAGTTACATCGTTGGCCCTACCTACGAGCAGTACTTC.

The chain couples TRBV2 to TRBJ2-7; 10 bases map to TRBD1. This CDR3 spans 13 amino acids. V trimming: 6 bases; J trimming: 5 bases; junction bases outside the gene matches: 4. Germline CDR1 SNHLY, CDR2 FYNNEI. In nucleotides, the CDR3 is TGTGCCAGCAGAGGGGACAGGGGCGACGAGCAGTACTTC. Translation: CASRGDRGDEQYF.

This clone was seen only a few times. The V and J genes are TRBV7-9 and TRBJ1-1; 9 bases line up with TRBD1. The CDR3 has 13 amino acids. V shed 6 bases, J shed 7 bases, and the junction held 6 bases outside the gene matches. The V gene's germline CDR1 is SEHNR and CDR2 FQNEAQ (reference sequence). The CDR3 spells CASSLQGASEAFF. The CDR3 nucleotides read TGTGCCAGCAGTCTACAGGGGGCGAGTGAAGCTTTCTTT. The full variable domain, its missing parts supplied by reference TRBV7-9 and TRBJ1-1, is DTGVSQNPRHKITKRGQNVTFRCDPISEHNRLYWYRQTLGQGPEFLTYFQNEAQLEKSRLLSDRFSAERPKGSFSTLEIQRTEQGDSAMYLCASSLQGASEAFFGQGTRLTVV.

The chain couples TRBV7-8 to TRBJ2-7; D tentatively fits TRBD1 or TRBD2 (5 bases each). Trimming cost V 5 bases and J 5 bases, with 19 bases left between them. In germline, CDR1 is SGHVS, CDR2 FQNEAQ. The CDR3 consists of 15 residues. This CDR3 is CASSVRDLTRHEQYF. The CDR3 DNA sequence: TGTGCCAGCAGCGTCCGGGACCTAACGCGCCACGAGCAGTACTTC.

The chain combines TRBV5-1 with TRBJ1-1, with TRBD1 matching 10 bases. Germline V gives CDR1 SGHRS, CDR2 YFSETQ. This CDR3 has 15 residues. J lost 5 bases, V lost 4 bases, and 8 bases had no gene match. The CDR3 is CASSLRQGARTEAFF. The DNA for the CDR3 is TGCGCCAGCAGCCTTCGACAGGGGGCGCGAACTGAAGCTTTCTTT.

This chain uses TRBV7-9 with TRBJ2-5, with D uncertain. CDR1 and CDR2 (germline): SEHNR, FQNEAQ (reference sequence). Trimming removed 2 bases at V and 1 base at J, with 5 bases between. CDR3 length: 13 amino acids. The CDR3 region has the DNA TGTGCCAGCAGCTTATCGTCCCAAGAGACCCAGTACTTC. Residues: CASSLSSQETQYF. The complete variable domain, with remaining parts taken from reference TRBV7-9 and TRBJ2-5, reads DTGVSQNPRHKITKRGQNVTFRCDPISEHNRLYWYRQTLGQGPEFLTYFQNEAQLEKSRLLSDRFSAERPKGSFSTLEIQRTEQGDSAMYLCASSLSSQETQYFGPGTRLLVL.

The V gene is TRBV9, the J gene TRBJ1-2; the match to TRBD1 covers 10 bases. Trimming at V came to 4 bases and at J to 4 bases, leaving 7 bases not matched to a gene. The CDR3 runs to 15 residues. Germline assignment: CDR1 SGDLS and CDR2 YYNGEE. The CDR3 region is CASSTGTGAFYGYTF. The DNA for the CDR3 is TGTGCCAGCAGCACCGGGACAGGGGCTTTCTATGGCTACACCTTC.

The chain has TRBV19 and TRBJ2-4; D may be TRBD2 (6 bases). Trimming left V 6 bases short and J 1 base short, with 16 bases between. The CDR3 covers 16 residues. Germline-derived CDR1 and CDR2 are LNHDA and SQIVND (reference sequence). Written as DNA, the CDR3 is TGTGCCAGTAGGGTTGGAGGGGCGCTTGCCAAAAACATTCAGTACTTC. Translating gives CASRVGGALAKNIQYF.

For the CDR3, the DNA is TGTGCCAGTAGTATAGGGAGGTATTATAGCAATCAGCCCCAGCATTTT. Its protein is CASSIGRYYSNQPQHF. The rearrangement uses TRBV19 and TRBJ1-5; D gene ambiguous. CDR3 length equals 16 residues. Trimming pared 1 base from V and 0 bases from J, leaving 10 bases between. Germline V lookup: CDR1 LNHDA, CDR2 SQIVND (reference sequence).

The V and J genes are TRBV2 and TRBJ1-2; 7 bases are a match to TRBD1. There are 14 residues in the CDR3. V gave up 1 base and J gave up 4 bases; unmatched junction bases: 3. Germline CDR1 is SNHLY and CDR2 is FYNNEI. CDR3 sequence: CASSEGGGFYGYTF. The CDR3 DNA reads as TGTGCCAGCAGTGAAGGAGGGGGCTTCTATGGCTACACCTTC.

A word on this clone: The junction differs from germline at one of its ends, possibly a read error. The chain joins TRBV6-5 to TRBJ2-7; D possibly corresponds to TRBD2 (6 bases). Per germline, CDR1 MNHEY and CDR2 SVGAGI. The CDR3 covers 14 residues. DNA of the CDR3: TGTGCCAGCAGCTCTTCGGGACTGATCTACGGGCAGTACTTC. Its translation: CASSSSGLIYGQYF.

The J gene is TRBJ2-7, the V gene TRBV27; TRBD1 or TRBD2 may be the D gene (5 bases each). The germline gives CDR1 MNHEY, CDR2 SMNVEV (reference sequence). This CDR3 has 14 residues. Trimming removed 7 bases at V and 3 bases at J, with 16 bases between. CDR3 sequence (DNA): TGTGCCAGCAATTCACCGGGGCCCTACTACGAGCAGTACTTC. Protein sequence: CASNSPGPYYEQYF.

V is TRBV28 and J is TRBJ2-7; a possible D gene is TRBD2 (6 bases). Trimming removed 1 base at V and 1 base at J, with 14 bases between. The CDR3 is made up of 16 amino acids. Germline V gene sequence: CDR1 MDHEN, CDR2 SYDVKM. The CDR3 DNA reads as TGTGCCAGCAGTTTATTGGGGGGTCCCGAGTCCTACGAGCAGTACTTC. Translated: CASSLLGGPESYEQYF. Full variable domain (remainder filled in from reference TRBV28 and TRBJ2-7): DVKVTQSSRYLVKRTGEKVFLECVQDMDHENMFWYRQDPGLGLRLIYFSYDVKMKEKGDIPEGYSVSREKKERFSLILESASTNQTSMYLCASSLLGGPESYEQYFGPGTRLTVT.

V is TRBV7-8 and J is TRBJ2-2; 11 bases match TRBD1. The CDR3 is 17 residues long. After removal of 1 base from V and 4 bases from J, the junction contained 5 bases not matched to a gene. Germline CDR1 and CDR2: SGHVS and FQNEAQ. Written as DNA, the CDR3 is TGTGCCAGCAGCTTAGTATTTGGGACAGGGGGCACCGGGGAGCTGTTTTTT. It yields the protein CASSLVFGTGGTGELFF.

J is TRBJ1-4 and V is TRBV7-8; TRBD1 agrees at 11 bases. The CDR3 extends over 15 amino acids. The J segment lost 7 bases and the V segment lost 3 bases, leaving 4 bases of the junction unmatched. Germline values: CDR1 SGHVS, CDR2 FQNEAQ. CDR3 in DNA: TGTGCCAGCAGCTTGGACAGGGGGCCTTCTGAAAAACTGTTTTTT. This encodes CASSLDRGPSEKLFF.

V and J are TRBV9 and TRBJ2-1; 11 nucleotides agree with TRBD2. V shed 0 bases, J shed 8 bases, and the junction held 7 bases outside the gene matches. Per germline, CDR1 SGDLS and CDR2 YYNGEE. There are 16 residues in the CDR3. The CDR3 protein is CASSVGLLAGAYEQFF. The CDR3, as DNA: TGTGCCAGCAGCGTAGGCTTACTAGCGGGAGCGTATGAGCAGTTCTTC. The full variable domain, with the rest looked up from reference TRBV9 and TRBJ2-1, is DSGVTQTPKHLITATGQRVTLRCSPRSGDLSVYWYQQSLDQGLQFLIQYYNGEERAKGNILERFSAQQFPDLHSELNLSSLELGDSALYFCASSVGLLAGAYEQFFGPGTRLTVL.

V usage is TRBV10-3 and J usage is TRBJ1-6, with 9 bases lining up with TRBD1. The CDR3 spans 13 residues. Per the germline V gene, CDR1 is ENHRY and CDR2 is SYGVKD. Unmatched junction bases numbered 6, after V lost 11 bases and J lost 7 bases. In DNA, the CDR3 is TGTGCCGGCAGAGGACAGGGGAATTCACCCCTCCACTTT. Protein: CAGRGQGNSPLHF.

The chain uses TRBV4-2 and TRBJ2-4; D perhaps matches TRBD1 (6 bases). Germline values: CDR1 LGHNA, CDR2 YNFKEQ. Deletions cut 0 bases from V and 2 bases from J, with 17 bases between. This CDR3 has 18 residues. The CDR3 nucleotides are TGTGCCAGCAGCCAAGAGGGGGCGACACTAGTTACCAAAAACATTCAGTACTTC. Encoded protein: CASSQEGATLVTKNIQYF.